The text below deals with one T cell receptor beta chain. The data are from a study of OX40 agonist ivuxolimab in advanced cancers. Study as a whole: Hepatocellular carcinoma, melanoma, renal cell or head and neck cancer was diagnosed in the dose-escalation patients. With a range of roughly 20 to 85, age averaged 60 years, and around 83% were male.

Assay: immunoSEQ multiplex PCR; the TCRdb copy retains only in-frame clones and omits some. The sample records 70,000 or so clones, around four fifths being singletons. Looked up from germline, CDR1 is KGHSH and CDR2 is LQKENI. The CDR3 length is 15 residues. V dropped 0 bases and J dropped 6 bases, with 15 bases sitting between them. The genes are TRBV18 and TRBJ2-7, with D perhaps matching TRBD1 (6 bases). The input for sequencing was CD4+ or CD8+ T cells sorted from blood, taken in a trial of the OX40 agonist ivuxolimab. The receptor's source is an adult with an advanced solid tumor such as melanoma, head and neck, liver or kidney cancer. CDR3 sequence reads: CASSPPEGGFAEQYF. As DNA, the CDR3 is TGTGCCAGCTCACCACCGGAAGGGGGTTTCGCCGAGCAGTACTTC.